The T cell receptor beta chain described here comes from a study of control samples from healthy donors and cancer patients. This CDR3 has 11 residues. From germline, CDR1 is DFQATT and CDR2 SNEGSKA (reference sequence). Trimming removed 0 bases from V and 10 bases from J, with 6 bases in between. TCRdb's table, derived via immunoSEQ multiplex PCR, lists solely in-frame clones and lacks some. The sample includes some 150,000 clones, 96% of them seen just once. The sequence was collected from a woman in her twenties or thirties in good health. The sequenced sample consisted of blood. The chain joins TRBV20-1 to TRBJ1-4; D is perhaps TRBD1 (5 bases). CDR3 in DNA: TGCAGTGCTAGAGATCAGGGAAAACTGTTTTTT. Protein: CSARDQGKLFF.